What follows are 10 T cell receptor beta chains derived from one specimen sequenced in a study of blood T cell repertoires in COVID-19 (dated by TCRdb to the early 2020s). The library was generated by the immunoSEQ multiplex PCR assay. TCRdb stores this immuneACCESS table with in-frame sequences only. Part of the clones is absent; in the studies checked, under half of the shortfall reflects unresolved V genes, and no reason is known for the rest. A total of a few hundred thousand clones appear in this sample, around 90% of them only once. Over 2% of the sample is in the top ten clones. Sequenced sample: peripheral blood. Every receptor here comes from a woman between 45 and 60 years old who had recovered from COVID-19.

This clone has a single count. The chain employs TRBV20-1 and TRBJ1-4; D is perhaps TRBD1 (5 bases). The V and J ends lost 3 bases and 7 bases respectively, with 12 bases between them. The germline CDR1 and CDR2 sequences are DFQATT and SNEGSKA (reference sequence). The CDR3 loop spans 13 amino acids. CDR3 protein: CSASSRGGEKLFF. The CDR3 DNA follows: TGCAGTGCTAGTTCTAGGGGAGGTGAAAAACTGTTTTTT.

The CDR3, as DNA: TGTGCCAGAAGCCAGGGCAGCCTACACTTAGCCAAAAACATTCAGTACTTC. Amino acid sequence: CARSQGSLHLAKNIQYF. V and J are TRBV5-3 and TRBJ2-4; the D gene is possibly TRBD1 (5 bases). TRBV5-3 is flagged as an ORF with uncertain function. The CDR3 is made up of 17 amino acids. Trimming removed 4 bases from V and 0 bases from J, with 17 bases in between.

This sequence joins TRBV30 and TRBJ2-7; TRBD1 aligns across 7 bases. The CDR3 is 13 amino acids. The V segment lost 0 bases and the J segment 3 bases; nucleotides outside the gene matches: 2. Germline lookup yields CDR1 GTSNPN and CDR2 SVGIG (reference sequence). CDR3 nucleotide sequence: TGTGCCTGGAGTGTTGGACAGGACTACGAGCAGTACTTC. Encoded protein: CAWSVGQDYEQYF. The whole variable domain, remainder taken from reference TRBV30 and TRBJ2-7, is SQTIHQWPATLVQPVGSPLSLECTVEGTSNPNLYWYRQAAGRGLQLLFYSVGIGQISSEVPQNLSASRPQDRQFILSSKKLLLSDSGFYLCAWSVGQDYEQYFGPGTRLTVT.

This clone was observed many times. V and J are TRBV10-3 and TRBJ2-7; D call uncertain. Germline values: CDR1 ENHRY, CDR2 SYGVKD. V lost 10 bases and J lost 3, with 16 bases in between. CDR3 size: 13 residues. Written as DNA, the CDR3 is TGTGCCACCCTCCTGGAGAGAGGCTACGAGCAGTACTTC. Translation gives CATLLERGYEQYF.

J is TRBJ1-1 and V is TRBV11-2, with D perhaps matching TRBD1 (5 bases). V lost 5 bases and J 1 base, leaving 14 bases between the germline ends. Germline V gene lookup returns CDR1 SGHAT and CDR2 FQNNGV. The CDR3 has 15 amino acids. Written as DNA, the CDR3 is TGTGCCAGCAGCCCACGCCCCGGACAGAACACTGAAGCTTTCTTT. Its protein is CASSPRPGQNTEAFF. The variable domain in full, with the rest retrieved from reference TRBV11-2 and TRBJ1-1, is EAGVAQSPRYKIIEKRQSVAFWCNPISGHATLYWYQQILGQGPKLLIQFQNNGVVDDSQLPKDRFSAERLKGVDSTLKIQPAKLEDSAVYLCASSPRPGQNTEAFFGQGTRLTVV.

The rearrangement joins TRBV16 to TRBJ1-1; 10 positions match TRBD1. Per the germline V gene, CDR1 is KGHSY and CDR2 is FQNENV. V dropped 4 bases and J dropped 10; count of bases not matched to a gene: 9. The CDR3 consists of 14 residues. CDR3 sequence reads: CASSPWDRGLPAFF. CDR3 nucleotide sequence: TGTGCCAGCAGCCCTTGGGACAGGGGCCTCCCAGCTTTCTTT.

This chain joins TRBV30 and TRBJ1-2; D possibly corresponds to TRBD1 (6 bases). Trimming took off 3 bases at V and 8 bases at J, with 16 bases between the two ends. The CDR3 runs to 13 residues. Germline loops: CDR1 GTSNPN, CDR2 SVGIG (reference sequence). The CDR3 protein is CAWRSYRAKGYTF. The CDR3 coding sequence is TGTGCCTGGAGGAGTTACAGGGCAAAGGGCTACACCTTC.

The V gene is TRBV7-8, the J gene TRBJ1-5; 10 bases are shared with TRBD1. The ends lost 5 bases at V and 6 bases at J; junction bases unmatched: 7. CDR3 length equals 15 residues. The germline V gene has CDR1 SGHVS and CDR2 FQNEAQ. CDR3 sequence reads: CASSRDRGHGQPQHF. Written as DNA, the CDR3 is TGTGCCAGCAGCAGAGACAGGGGGCATGGTCAGCCCCAGCATTTT. The full variable domain, in which reference TRBV7-8 and TRBJ1-5 provide the parts outside the CDR3, is GAGVSQSPRYKVAKRGQDVALRCDPISGHVSLFWYQQALGQGPEFLTYFQNEAQLDKSGLPSDRFFAERPEGSVSTLKIQRTQQEDSAVYLCASSRDRGHGQPQHFGDGTRLSIL.

V usage is TRBV18 and J usage is TRBJ2-5; tentative D call: TRBD1 (6 bases). CDR1 and CDR2 from the germline V gene are KGHSH and LQKENI. The CDR3 contains 14 residues. V gave up 2 bases and J gave up 5 bases, with 12 bases separating them. The CDR3 coding sequence is TGTGCCAGCTCACCAAACAGGGTCGAGGAGACCCAGTACTTC. Residues: CASSPNRVEETQYF.

The chain couples TRBV21-1 to TRBJ1-5. TRBV21-1 is an annotated pseudogene. The CDR3 loop spans 13 amino acids. CDR3 coding DNA: TGTGCCAGCAGCATAGGGGGGGCTCAGCCCCAGCATTTT. Translating gives CASSIGGAQPQHF.